The T cell receptor beta chain under discussion was sequenced for a study of CD8+CD57+ T cells in acquired aplastic anemia (dated by TCRdb to the late 2010s). Describing the broader study: Extracted DNA from sorted CD4+ and CD8+ cells averaged around 3.3 ug, ranging from roughly 0.17 to 30 ug. For healthy donor samples, the average read count was around 9.8 million for CD4+ cells and 11 million to 13 million for CD8+ cells.

CDR1 is given as SGHRS and CDR2 as YFSETQ, both from the germline V gene. The CDR3, from cysteine to phenylalanine, totals 13 residues. Left in the record is the CDR3 DNA by itself, 39 bases read in frame from the first base. The study at large found these results: Twenty-nine CD8+ CDR3 sequences were shared between patients and controls but appeared highly expressed in patients and within their immunodominant clones. No significant difference in CD8+ Simpson's diversity was found between patients and healthy controls (P=0.060).

TCR beta VDJ combination and CDR3 sequence profiling used genomic DNA as the template. An Illumina HiSeq 2000 was used for TCR repertoire sequencing. The original pipeline was this. TRBV/TRBJ rearrangement plots, CDR3 size and DJ length profiles, and Simpson's diversity index were used to assess repertoires. The most abundant DNA sequence in the deep sequencing data was defined as the immunodominant clone. CDR3 amino acid sequences were screened for sharing across subjects and compared with published repertoires and the VDJdb database. TCRdb reprocessed the public reads (quality trimming at Q25 with fastp, clone calling with MiXCR) and kept in-frame beta chains. Identical CDR3 protein sequences are pooled into one entry, listed with their most common genes and DNA. It is TCRdb's table, rather than the study itself, that gives the V and J calls and clone size. The sample profile shows about 160,000 distinct CDR3 sequences; approximately 44% of them were found once. The top ten hold approximately 1% of the sample.

Ten or more counts support this clonotype. There is no known antigen for this receptor. At one of its ends the junction is not consistent with the germline gene, which may arise from a read error. In this study, sorted CD4+ and CD8+ T cells from the blood of healthy subjects and of severe aplastic anemia patients had their TCR repertoires deep-sequenced. Ficoll-Paque density gradient centrifugation was used to isolate peripheral blood mononuclear cells. Before DNA extraction, CD4+ and CD8+ T cells were sorted by FACS or by magnetic beads. The sequence is built from TRBV5-1 and TRBJ2-7; matching of 5 bases hints at TRBD2 as the D gene. Sequencing was done on a sample of sorted CD4+, CD8+, or CD8+CD57+ T cells (not recorded which) from PBMCs. This clonotype originated in a human donor in good health. The CDR3 in this case is CASSLAGTYEQYF. Read as DNA, the sequence is TGTGCCAGCAGCTTGGCGGGTACCTACGAGCAGTACTTC. With all but the CDR3 taken from the reference TRBV5-1 and TRBJ2-7 genes, the full variable domain is: KAGVTQTPRYLIKTRGQQVTLSCSPISGHRSVSWYQQTPGQGLQFLFEYFSETQRNKGNFPGRFSGRQFSNSRSEMNVSTLELGDSALYLCASSLAGTYEQYFGPGTRLTVT.